One TCR beta chain is described in this entry. The source of the sample is a study of blood T cell repertoires in COVID-19. The overall study: Collection of acute and convalescent COVID-19 samples took place in the United States, Italy and Spain. T cells, B-cell-depleted T cells, or PBMCs provided the cDNA or gDNA that served as material.

Original analysis: For nucleated cells, counts were estimated from reference gene primer amplification. Some clones are missing from TCRdb's copy, which holds only in-frame ones; the method was immunoSEQ multiplex PCR. V and J calls and clone size are those listed in that table; D and trimming were worked out from the DNA. The data show 180,000 or so clones, with around 80% seen just once and 2.8% held by the top ten. The CDR3 is 13 residues long. V shed 6 bases, J shed 2 bases, and the junction held 1 base outside the gene matches. Germline CDR1 and CDR2: SNHLY and FYNNEI. V and J are TRBV2 and TRBJ1-2; 9 bases fit TRBD1. The receptor comes from a woman aged 80 or older with active or convalescent COVID-19. The material sequenced was peripheral blood. The CDR3 loop reads CASRGTGNYGYTF. The DNA for the CDR3 is TGTGCCAGCAGGGGGACAGGGAACTATGGCTACACCTTC.